These T cell receptor beta chains were read from a single sample in a study of T cell responses to AZD1222 COVID-19 vaccine. Sequencing was performed with immunoSEQ multiplex PCR; in TCRdb, only in-frame clones are kept and a portion is missing. The data hold about 93,000 clones, with around 89% observed a single time. The sample in question was peripheral blood, obtained 28 days after the second AZD1222 dose. Every receptor here comes from an adult who received the AZD1222 COVID-19 vaccine. Both conserved end residues are part of each CDR3. Fields, in order: J gene, V gene, clone size, D gene, CDR3 protein, CDR3 DNA. D genes are given only for firm matches. Rows give clone size only sometimes, using once, few, many, or a class for an expanded clone.

J gene: TRBJ1-3
V gene: TRBV5-1
clone size: .
D gene: .
CDR3 protein: CASSRDASGNTIYF
CDR3 DNA: TGCGCCAGCAGCCGGGACGCATCTGGAAACACCATATATTTT

J gene: TRBJ2-4
V gene: TRBV19
clone size: .
D gene: TRBD2
CDR3 protein: CASSTERTSGYLGAKNIQYF
CDR3 DNA: TGTGCCAGTAGTACGGAACGGACTAGCGGATATCTGGGCGCAAAAAACATTCAGTACTTC

J gene: TRBJ1-2
V gene: TRBV6-4
clone size: .
D gene: .
CDR3 protein: CASSDETGGGYTF
CDR3 DNA: TGTGCCAGCAGTGACGAGACAGGAGGCGGCTACACCTTC

J gene: TRBJ2-2
V gene: TRBV7-8
clone size: .
D gene: .
CDR3 protein: CASSLTWEFGDTSHTGELFF
CDR3 DNA: TGTGCCAGCAGCTTAACGTGGGAGTTTGGGGACACAAGCCACACCGGGGAGCTGTTTTTT

J gene: TRBJ2-3
V gene: TRBV15
clone size: .
D gene: .
CDR3 protein: CATSRGRLETDTQYF
CDR3 DNA: TGTGCCACCAGCAGAGGTCGATTGGAGACAGATACGCAGTATTTT

J gene: TRBJ2-3
V gene: TRBV7-2
clone size: .
D gene: TRBD2
CDR3 protein: CASSLVSGGALNTQYF
CDR3 DNA: TGTGCCAGCAGCTTAGTAAGCGGGGGCGCGTTAAATACGCAGTATTTT

J gene: TRBJ2-7
V gene: TRBV6-5
clone size: .
D gene: .
CDR3 protein: CASRGAHYEQYF
CDR3 DNA: TGTGCCAGCAGGGGGGCCCATTACGAGCAGTACTTC

J gene: TRBJ2-3
V gene: TRBV20-1
clone size: .
D gene: .
CDR3 protein: CSGRSGWGQYF
CDR3 DNA: TGCAGTGGTAGGAGCGGGTGGGGGCAGTATTTT

J gene: TRBJ1-3
V gene: TRBV5-4
clone size: .
D gene: .
CDR3 protein: CASSLPDSGNTIYF
CDR3 DNA: TGTGCCAGCAGCTTGCCGGACTCTGGAAACACCATATATTTT

J gene: TRBJ2-6
V gene: TRBV19
clone size: .
D gene: TRBD1
CDR3 protein: CASSPDRVRANVLTF
CDR3 DNA: TGTGCCAGTAGTCCGGACAGGGTTCGGGCCAACGTCCTGACTTTC

J gene: TRBJ1-6
V gene: TRBV7-9
clone size: .
D gene: .
CDR3 protein: CASSPPHNSPLHF
CDR3 DNA: TGTGCCAGCAGCCCCCCGCATAATTCACCCCTCCACTTT

J gene: TRBJ2-5
V gene: TRBV5-1
clone size: once
D gene: .
CDR3 protein: CASSPFYGGETQYF
CDR3 DNA: TGCGCCAGCAGTCCGTTCTACGGTGGGGAGACCCAGTACTTC

J gene: TRBJ1-6
V gene: TRBV6-5
clone size: .
D gene: .
CDR3 protein: CASSNRDTINSPLHF
CDR3 DNA: TGTGCCAGCAGTAACCGGGACACAATTAATTCACCCCTCCACTTT

J gene: TRBJ1-1
V gene: TRBV28
clone size: .
D gene: .
CDR3 protein: CASSLWDGPNTEAFF
CDR3 DNA: TGTGCCAGCAGTTTATGGGACGGACCGAACACTGAAGCTTTCTTT

J gene: TRBJ1-3
V gene: TRBV5-6
clone size: .
D gene: .
CDR3 protein: CASSFPGSGNTIYF
CDR3 DNA: TGTGCCAGCAGCTTTCCCGGCTCTGGAAACACCATATATTTT

J gene: TRBJ1-4
V gene: TRBV6-5
clone size: once
D gene: .
CDR3 protein: CASTTTDSNEKLFF
CDR3 DNA: TGTGCCAGCACCACTACAGACTCTAATGAAAAACTGTTTTTT

J gene: TRBJ2-7
V gene: TRBV10-2
clone size: .
D gene: .
CDR3 protein: CASSGGGTSSYEQYF
CDR3 DNA: TGCGCCAGCAGTGGTGGGGGGACATCCTCCTACGAGCAGTACTTC

J gene: TRBJ2-7
V gene: TRBV6-6
clone size: .
D gene: TRBD2
CDR3 protein: CASSPSGRGYEQYF
CDR3 DNA: TGTGCCAGCAGCCCCAGCGGGAGGGGCTACGAGCAGTACTTC

J gene: TRBJ2-7
V gene: TRBV6-5
clone size: .
D gene: .
CDR3 protein: CAGSGLGAAYEQYF
CDR3 DNA: TGTGCCGGCTCGGGTTTGGGGGCGGCTTACGAGCAGTACTTC

J gene: TRBJ1-1
V gene: TRBV6-5
clone size: .
D gene: .
CDR3 protein: CASSYPLRGEAFF
CDR3 DNA: TGTGCCAGCAGTTACCCGCTCAGAGGAGAAGCTTTCTTT

J gene: TRBJ1-5
V gene: TRBV19
clone size: once
D gene: .
CDR3 protein: CASSIRDFNQPQHF
CDR3 DNA: TGTGCCAGTAGTATCAGGGATTTCAATCAGCCCCAGCATTTT

J gene: TRBJ2-4
V gene: TRBV9
clone size: .
D gene: .
CDR3 protein: CASSVTTEMNIQYF
CDR3 DNA: TGTGCCAGCAGCGTAACAACAGAGATGAACATTCAGTACTTC

J gene: TRBJ2-6
V gene: TRBV3-1/TRBV3-2
clone size: .
D gene: TRBD1
CDR3 protein: CASSSQGAGANVLTF
CDR3 DNA: TGTGCCAGCAGCTCACAGGGGGCTGGGGCCAACGTCCTGACTTTC

J gene: TRBJ2-2
V gene: TRBV29-1
clone size: few
D gene: .
CDR3 protein: CSAGTVNTGELFF
CDR3 DNA: TGCAGCGCCGGGACGGTAAACACCGGGGAGCTGTTTTTT

J gene: TRBJ2-5
V gene: TRBV12-5
clone size: few
D gene: .
CDR3 protein: CASGLGSGETQYF
CDR3 DNA: TGTGCTAGTGGTTTAGGTTCGGGGGAGACCCAGTACTTC

J gene: TRBJ2-3
V gene: TRBV9
clone size: .
D gene: TRBD2
CDR3 protein: CASSVVGERGAADTQYF
CDR3 DNA: TGTGCCAGCAGCGTAGTAGGGGAGCGGGGGGCGGCAGATACGCAGTATTTT

J gene: TRBJ1-1
V gene: TRBV6-2/TRBV6-3
clone size: .
D gene: .
CDR3 protein: CASSYKGMNTEAFF
CDR3 DNA: TGTGCCAGCAGTTACAAGGGTATGAACACTGAAGCTTTCTTT

J gene: TRBJ1-4
V gene: TRBV10-3
clone size: once
D gene: TRBD1
CDR3 protein: CAISDRQGVNEKLFF
CDR3 DNA: TGTGCCATCAGTGACCGACAGGGAGTAAATGAAAAACTGTTTTTT

J gene: TRBJ1-6
V gene: TRBV18
clone size: .
D gene: .
CDR3 protein: CASSPTEYNSPLHF
CDR3 DNA: TGTGCCAGCTCACCGACGGAGTATAATTCACCCCTCCACTTT

J gene: TRBJ1-2
V gene: TRBV10-3
clone size: .
D gene: .
CDR3 protein: CAISSVTGGGRTF
CDR3 DNA: TGTGCCATCAGCTCCGTCACGGGGGGTGGACGCACCTTC

J gene: TRBJ2-5
V gene: TRBV7-9
clone size: .
D gene: TRBD2
CDR3 protein: CASSLAGLAEETQYF
CDR3 DNA: TGTGCCAGCAGCTTAGCGGGACTAGCAGAAGAGACCCAGTACTTC

J gene: TRBJ2-2
V gene: TRBV3-1/TRBV3-2
clone size: .
D gene: .
CDR3 protein: CASSQYPGENTGELFF
CDR3 DNA: TGTGCCAGCAGCCAGTATCCAGGGGAGAACACCGGGGAGCTGTTTTTT

J gene: TRBJ2-2
V gene: TRBV2
clone size: .
D gene: .
CDR3 protein: CASSGGKLFF
CDR3 DNA: TGTGCCAGCAGTGGAGGGAAGCTGTTTTTT

J gene: TRBJ1-1
V gene: TRBV7-2
clone size: .
D gene: .
CDR3 protein: CASRKNFGAEAFF
CDR3 DNA: TGTGCCAGCAGAAAGAATTTCGGAGCTGAAGCTTTCTTT

J gene: TRBJ2-7
V gene: TRBV19
clone size: .
D gene: .
CDR3 protein: CASSTDNRLSEQYF
CDR3 DNA: TGTGCCAGTAGTACCGATAACAGGTTGTCCGAGCAGTACTTC

J gene: TRBJ1-2
V gene: TRBV4-3
clone size: few
D gene: .
CDR3 protein: CASSQDRSFYGYTF
CDR3 DNA: TGCGCCAGCAGCCAAGATAGAAGTTTCTATGGCTACACCTTC

J gene: TRBJ1-1
V gene: TRBV6-2/TRBV6-3
clone size: .
D gene: .
CDR3 protein: CASSHPGGTEAFF
CDR3 DNA: TGTGCCAGCAGTCACCCCGGGGGCACTGAAGCTTTCTTT

J gene: TRBJ1-2
V gene: TRBV30
clone size: .
D gene: .
CDR3 protein: CAWTRTPGYGYTF
CDR3 DNA: TGTGCCTGGACCCGGACGCCTGGGTATGGCTACACCTTC

J gene: TRBJ1-2
V gene: TRBV3-1/TRBV3-2
clone size: .
D gene: .
CDR3 protein: CASSQVNGNYGYTF
CDR3 DNA: TGTGCCAGCAGCCAAGTTAACGGTAACTATGGCTACACCTTC

J gene: TRBJ2-4
V gene: TRBV19
clone size: few
D gene: TRBD1
CDR3 protein: CASTQGADIQYF
CDR3 DNA: TGTGCCAGTACCCAGGGGGCTGACATTCAGTACTTC

J gene: TRBJ1-2
V gene: TRBV6-1
clone size: .
D gene: TRBD1
CDR3 protein: CASSEEKGTGTIGYTF
CDR3 DNA: TGTGCCAGCAGTGAAGAAAAAGGGACAGGGACGATTGGCTACACCTTC

J gene: TRBJ1-5
V gene: TRBV21-1
clone size: .
D gene: .
CDR3 protein: CASSKVDSFTPRPQHF
CDR3 DNA: TGTGCCAGCAGCAAAGTTGACAGTTTCACCCCCCGGCCCCAGCATTTT

J gene: TRBJ1-3
V gene: TRBV11-3
clone size: .
D gene: .
CDR3 protein: CASSYGTEPGNTIYF
CDR3 DNA: TGTGCCAGCAGCTATGGGACCGAACCTGGAAACACCATATATTTT